A selection of T cell receptor beta chains follows, all from one sample in a study of blood T cell repertoires in COVID-19. TCRdb keeps only in-frame clones here, not all; method: immunoSEQ multiplex PCR. The sample includes 470,000 or so clones, 70% to 90% of them seen just once. The sequencing input was peripheral blood. The receptors were gathered from a human donor in a cohort sampled during active COVID-19. CDR3s include the opening cysteine and the closing phenylalanine or tryptophan. D genes are given only for firm matches. Size is omitted from some rows. Given values are once, few, many or a class for expanded clones.

D	size	V	J	length	CDR3
.	.	TRBV6-2/TRBV6-3	TRBJ1-5	15	CASSSPRSYNQPQHF
TRBD2	.	TRBV7-3	TRBJ2-1	17	CASSLTPRAGGQNEQFF
.	.	TRBV4-1	TRBJ2-1	18	CASSQGRAYRTVGNEQFF
TRBD1	.	TRBV3-1/TRBV3-2	TRBJ2-2	17	CASSQVFGQGLTGELFF
.	.	TRBV20-1	TRBJ2-1	14	CSASRRPLLNEQFF
TRBD1	.	TRBV19	TRBJ1-5	16	CASSRRQGASNQPQHF
.	.	TRBV6-6	TRBJ1-5	16	CASSYSGTPERQPQHF
TRBD1	.	TRBV9	TRBJ1-6	15	CASSVEGQGFAPLHF
.	once	TRBV19	TRBJ2-2	16	CASSISLAGYTGELFF
.	.	TRBV7-2	TRBJ1-2	12	CASSFPGYGYTF
.	.	TRBV7-2	TRBJ2-1	15	CASSEALQDYNEQFF
TRBD2	.	TRBV6-2/TRBV6-3	TRBJ2-2	17	CASSQILAGGPTGELFF
.	.	TRBV4-1	TRBJ1-1	14	CASSRTQMNTEAFF
.	.	TRBV21-1	TRBJ2-2	15	CASSKVDRGAGELFF
.	.	TRBV6-1	TRBJ1-5	13	CASSEAARQPQHF
TRBD2	.	TRBV9	TRBJ2-2	16	CASSPGLAGVAGELFF
.	.	TRBV27	TRBJ2-7	15	CASSFKHSLDYEQYF
.	.	TRBV28	TRBJ1-6	15	CASSYPGGVRSPLHF
.	.	TRBV9	TRBJ2-7	16	CASSERRQDPLGEQYF
TRBD2	.	TRBV2	TRBJ2-5	18	CASSEPGLAGARGETQYF
.	once	TRBV19	TRBJ1-2	15	CASSIAQPGGYGYTF
.	.	TRBV3-1/TRBV3-2	TRBJ2-1	14	CASSQVTGSSEQFF
.	.	TRBV11-2	TRBJ2-1	17	CASTVGLLEYSYNEQFF
TRBD1	.	TRBV19	TRBJ2-3	15	CASSLRTGRTDTQYF